The clone carrying this TCR beta chain was seen only once. No antigen is known for it. Every donor was a Caucasian adult from Nashville, Tennessee. This record comes from a study of shared clonotypes between healthy human individuals. Study-level results: What naive subsets generally showed was a larger estimated richness than memory subsets showed. Large sequencing depth failed to make sorted-subset sequencing complete, rarefaction showed. Roughly 5% of naive CD4 clonotypes were common to a handful of donors.

Measured with immunoSEQ multiplex PCR; TCRdb has only the in-frame clones, and not every one. The sample lists roughly 2.5 million clones, around nine tenths occurring once. Trimming took 0 bases from V and 0 from J, leaving 9 bases between them. Germline loops: CDR1 GTSNPN, CDR2 SVGIG (reference sequence). The CDR3 has 15 amino acids. This rearrangement joins TRBV30 to TRBJ1-3; the D is unclear. This TCR derives from a man between 18 and 35 years old in good health. The specimen was naive CD4+ T cells sorted from blood. Subset denoted: CD45RA+ positively selected. The CDR3 DNA is TGTGCCTGGAGTGTTAGGGTGAGCTCTGGAAACACCATATATTTT. This gives the protein CAWSVRVSSGNTIYF.